What follows is one T cell receptor (beta chain) and its context. The data derive from a study of cytomegalovirus exposure and HLA in healthy donors. About the study: The Caucasian-associated ancestry cluster held roughly 84% of 350 to 450 genotyped donors.

The donors comprised healthy bone marrow donors. Vbeta (60) and Jbeta (13) primers were used in the PCR. Repertoires were generated with immunoSEQ multiplex PCR, while TCRdb's copy carries only in-frame clones and drops some. Its listing shows 150,000 or so clones. The CDR3 covers 15 residues. J lost 1 base, V lost 1 base, and 4 bases had no gene match. Per the germline V gene, CDR1 is LNHDA and CDR2 is SQIVND (reference sequence). This TCR derives from a man between 25 and 39 years old in good health and CMV-seronegative. The sequencing sample was made of PBMCs. J is TRBJ2-7 and V is TRBV19; 7 nucleotides align to TRBD2. The CDR3 reads CASSIAGGISYEQYF. In DNA form, the CDR3 reads TGTGCCAGTAGTATAGCGGGAGGCATATCCTACGAGCAGTACTTC.